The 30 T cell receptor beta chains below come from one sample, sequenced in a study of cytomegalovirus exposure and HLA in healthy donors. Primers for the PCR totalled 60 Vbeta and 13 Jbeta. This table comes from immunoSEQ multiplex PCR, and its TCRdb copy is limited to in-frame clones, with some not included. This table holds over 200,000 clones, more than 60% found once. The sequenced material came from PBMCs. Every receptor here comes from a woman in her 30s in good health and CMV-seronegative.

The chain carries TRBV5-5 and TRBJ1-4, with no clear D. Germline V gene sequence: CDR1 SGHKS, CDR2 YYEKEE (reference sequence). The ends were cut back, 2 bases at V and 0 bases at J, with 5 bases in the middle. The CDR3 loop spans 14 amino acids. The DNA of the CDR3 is TGTGCCAGCAGCTTTCGGGCAACTAATGAAAAACTGTTTTTT. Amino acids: CASSFRATNEKLFF.

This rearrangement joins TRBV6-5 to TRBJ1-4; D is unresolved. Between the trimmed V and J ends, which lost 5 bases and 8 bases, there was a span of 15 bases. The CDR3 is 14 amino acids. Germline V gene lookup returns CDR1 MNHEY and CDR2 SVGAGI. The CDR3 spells CASSKTPRGEKLFF. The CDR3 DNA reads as TGTGCCAGCAGTAAAACCCCCCGAGGCGAAAAACTGTTTTTT.

CDR3 loop: CASSGGLAGLGTQYF. The CDR3 DNA reads as TGTGCCAGCAGCGGCGGACTAGCGGGACTAGGGACCCAGTACTTC. The J gene is TRBJ2-5, the V gene TRBV9; 12 nucleotides match TRBD2. The ends lost 3 bases at V and 7 bases at J; junction bases unmatched: 7. The CDR3 is 15 residues long. Germline V gives CDR1 SGDLS, CDR2 YYNGEE.

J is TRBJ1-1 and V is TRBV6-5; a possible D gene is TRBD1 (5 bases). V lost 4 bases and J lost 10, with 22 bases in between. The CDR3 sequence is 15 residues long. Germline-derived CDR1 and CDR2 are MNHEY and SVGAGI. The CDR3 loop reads CASSFSGTIGEGAFF. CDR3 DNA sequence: TGTGCCAGCAGTTTTTCAGGGACTATCGGGGAGGGAGCTTTCTTT.

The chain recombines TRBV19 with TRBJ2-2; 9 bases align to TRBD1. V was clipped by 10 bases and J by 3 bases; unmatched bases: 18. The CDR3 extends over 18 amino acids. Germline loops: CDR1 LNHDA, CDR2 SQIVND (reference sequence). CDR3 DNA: TGTGCCACTAGAGAGGGGGGGTACAGGGGGCGCGACACCGGGGAGCTGTTTTTT. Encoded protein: CATREGGYRGRDTGELFF.

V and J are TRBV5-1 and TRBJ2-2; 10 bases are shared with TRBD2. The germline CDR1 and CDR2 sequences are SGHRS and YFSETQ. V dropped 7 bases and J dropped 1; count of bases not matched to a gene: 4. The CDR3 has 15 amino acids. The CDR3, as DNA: TGCGCCAGCCGTTTAGCGGGGGGGAACACCGGGGAGCTGTTTTTT. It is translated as CASRLAGGNTGELFF.

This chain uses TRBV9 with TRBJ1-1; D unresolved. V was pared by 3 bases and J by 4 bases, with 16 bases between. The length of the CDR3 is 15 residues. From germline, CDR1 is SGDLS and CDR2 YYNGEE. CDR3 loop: CASSDMRRSPTEAFF. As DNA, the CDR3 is TGTGCCAGCAGCGATATGAGACGGAGTCCCACTGAAGCTTTCTTT.

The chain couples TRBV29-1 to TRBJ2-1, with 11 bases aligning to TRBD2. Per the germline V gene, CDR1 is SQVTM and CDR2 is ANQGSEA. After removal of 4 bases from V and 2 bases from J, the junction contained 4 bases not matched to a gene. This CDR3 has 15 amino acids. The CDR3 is CSVAGLADPYNEQFF. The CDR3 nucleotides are TGCAGCGTTGCGGGACTAGCGGATCCCTACAATGAGCAGTTCTTC.

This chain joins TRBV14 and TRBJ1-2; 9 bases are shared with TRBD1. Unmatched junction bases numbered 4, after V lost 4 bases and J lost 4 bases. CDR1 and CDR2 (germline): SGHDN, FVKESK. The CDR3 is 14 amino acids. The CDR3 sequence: CASSPRDRAYGYTF. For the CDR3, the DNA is TGTGCCAGCAGCCCCCGGGACAGGGCCTATGGCTACACCTTC.

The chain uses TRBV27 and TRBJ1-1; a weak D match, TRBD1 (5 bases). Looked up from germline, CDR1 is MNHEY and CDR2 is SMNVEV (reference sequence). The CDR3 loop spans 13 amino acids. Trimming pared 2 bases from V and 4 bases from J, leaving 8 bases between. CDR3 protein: CASSLSQGTEAFF. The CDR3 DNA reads TGTGCCAGCAGTTTAAGCCAGGGCACTGAAGCTTTCTTT.

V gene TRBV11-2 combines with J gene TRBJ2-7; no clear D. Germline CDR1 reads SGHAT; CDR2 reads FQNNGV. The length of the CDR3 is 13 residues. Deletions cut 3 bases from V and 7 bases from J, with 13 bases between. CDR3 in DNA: TGTGCCAGCAGCTTTGACTTTGCGAGGGAGCAGTACTTC. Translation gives CASSFDFAREQYF.

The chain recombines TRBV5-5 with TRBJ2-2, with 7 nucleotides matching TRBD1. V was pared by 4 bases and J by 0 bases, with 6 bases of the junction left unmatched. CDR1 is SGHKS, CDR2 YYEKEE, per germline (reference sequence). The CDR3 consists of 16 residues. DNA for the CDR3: TGTGCCAGCAGCCCGTGGGACAGCTCGAACACCGGGGAGCTGTTTTTT. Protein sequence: CASSPWDSSNTGELFF.

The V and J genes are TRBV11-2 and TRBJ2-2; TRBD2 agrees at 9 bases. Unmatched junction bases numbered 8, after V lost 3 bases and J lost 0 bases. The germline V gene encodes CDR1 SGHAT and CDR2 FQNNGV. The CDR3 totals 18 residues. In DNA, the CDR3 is TGTGCCAGCAGCTTCGGGCTAGCGGGGCTCGCGAACACCGGGGAGCTGTTTTTT. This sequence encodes CASSFGLAGLANTGELFF.

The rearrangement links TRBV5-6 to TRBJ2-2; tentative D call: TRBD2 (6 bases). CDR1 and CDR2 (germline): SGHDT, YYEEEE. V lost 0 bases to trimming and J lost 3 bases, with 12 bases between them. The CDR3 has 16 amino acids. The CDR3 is CASSLVIADHTGELFF. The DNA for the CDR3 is TGTGCCAGCAGCTTGGTAATAGCGGATCACACCGGGGAGCTGTTTTTT.

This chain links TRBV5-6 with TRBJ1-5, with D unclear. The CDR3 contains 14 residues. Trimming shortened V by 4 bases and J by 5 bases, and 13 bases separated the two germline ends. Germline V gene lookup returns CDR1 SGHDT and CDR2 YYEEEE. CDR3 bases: TGTGCCAGCAGCCGGTTCGGGTCATATCAGCCCCAGCATTTT. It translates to CASSRFGSYQPQHF.

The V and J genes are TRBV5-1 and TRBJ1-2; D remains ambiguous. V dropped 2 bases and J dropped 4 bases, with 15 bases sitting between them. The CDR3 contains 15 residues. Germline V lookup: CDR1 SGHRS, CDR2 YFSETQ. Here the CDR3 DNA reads TGCGCCAGCAGCTTAGCCGCGGGGAAGGGCTATGGCTACACCTTC. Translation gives CASSLAAGKGYGYTF.

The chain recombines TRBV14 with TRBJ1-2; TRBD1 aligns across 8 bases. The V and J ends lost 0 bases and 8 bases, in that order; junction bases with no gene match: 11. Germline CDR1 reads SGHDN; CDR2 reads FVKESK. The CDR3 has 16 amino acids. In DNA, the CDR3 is TGTGCCAGCAGCCAAGATCGTCCAGGGGGCAGTGGGGGCTACACCTTC. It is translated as CASSQDRPGGSGGYTF.

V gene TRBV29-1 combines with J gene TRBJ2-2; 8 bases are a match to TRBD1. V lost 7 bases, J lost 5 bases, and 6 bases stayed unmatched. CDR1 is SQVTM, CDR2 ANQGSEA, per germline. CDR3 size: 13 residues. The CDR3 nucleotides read TGCAGCGGCAGGACAGGGCGGACCGGGGAGCTGTTTTTT. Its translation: CSGRTGRTGELFF.

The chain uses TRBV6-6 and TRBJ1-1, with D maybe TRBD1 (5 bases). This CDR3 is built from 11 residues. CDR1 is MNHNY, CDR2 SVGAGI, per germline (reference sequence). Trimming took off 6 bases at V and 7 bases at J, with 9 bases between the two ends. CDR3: CASSSDSEAFF. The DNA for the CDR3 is TGTGCCAGCAGCTCCGACAGTGAAGCTTTCTTT.

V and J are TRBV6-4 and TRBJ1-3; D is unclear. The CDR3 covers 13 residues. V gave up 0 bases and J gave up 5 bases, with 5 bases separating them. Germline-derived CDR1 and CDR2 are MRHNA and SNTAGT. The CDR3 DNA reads TGTGCCAGCAGTGACTCAGAGCGAAACACCATATATTTT. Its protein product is CASSDSERNTIYF.

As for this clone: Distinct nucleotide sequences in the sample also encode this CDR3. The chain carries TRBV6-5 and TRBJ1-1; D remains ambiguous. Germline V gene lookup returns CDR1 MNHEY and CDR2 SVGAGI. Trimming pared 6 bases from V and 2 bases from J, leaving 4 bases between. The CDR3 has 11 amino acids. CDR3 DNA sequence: TGTGCCAGCAGGCTAAACACTGAAGCTTTCTTT. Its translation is CASRLNTEAFF.

CDR3: CASSPSRGGTEAFF. In DNA form, the CDR3 reads TGTGCCAGCAGCCCCTCTCGGGGGGGCACTGAAGCTTTCTTT. The V call is TRBV7-3, the J call TRBJ1-1, with TRBD1 as a possible D gene (5 bases). The CDR3 contains 14 residues. V was cut by 5 bases and J by 4 bases, with 14 bases left in between. The germline V gene has CDR1 SGHTA and CDR2 FQGTGA.

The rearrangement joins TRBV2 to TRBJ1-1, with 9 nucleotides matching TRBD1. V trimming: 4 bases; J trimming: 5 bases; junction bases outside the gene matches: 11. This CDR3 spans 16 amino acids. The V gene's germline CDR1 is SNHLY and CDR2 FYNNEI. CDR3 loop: CASSGDPTGGRTEAFF. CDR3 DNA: TGTGCCAGCAGTGGGGACCCAACAGGGGGCCGGACTGAAGCTTTCTTT.

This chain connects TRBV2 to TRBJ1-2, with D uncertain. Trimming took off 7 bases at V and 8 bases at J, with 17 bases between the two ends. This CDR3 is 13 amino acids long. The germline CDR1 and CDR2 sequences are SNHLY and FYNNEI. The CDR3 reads CASTFLAAEGYTF. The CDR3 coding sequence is TGTGCCAGCACTTTTCTGGCAGCGGAGGGCTACACCTTC.

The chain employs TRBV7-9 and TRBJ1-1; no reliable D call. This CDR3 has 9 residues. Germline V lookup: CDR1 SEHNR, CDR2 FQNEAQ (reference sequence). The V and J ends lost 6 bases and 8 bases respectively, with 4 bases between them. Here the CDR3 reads CASSREAFF. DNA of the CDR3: TGTGCCAGCAGTAGAGAAGCTTTCTTT.

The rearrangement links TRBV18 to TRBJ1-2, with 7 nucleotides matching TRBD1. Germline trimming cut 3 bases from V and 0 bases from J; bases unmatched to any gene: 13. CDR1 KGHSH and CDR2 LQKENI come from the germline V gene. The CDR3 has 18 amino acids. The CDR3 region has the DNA TGTGCCAGCTCACCCTCTAACGGCCGGACAGGTGCTAACTATGGCTACACCTTC. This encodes CASSPSNGRTGANYGYTF.

The CDR3 is CASSPGERDYWGNEQFF. CDR3 sequence (DNA): TGTGCCAGCAGCCCGGGGGAGCGGGACTACTGGGGCAATGAGCAGTTCTTC. The chain uses TRBV11-2 and TRBJ2-1; 7 bases line up with TRBD2. Per germline, CDR1 SGHAT and CDR2 FQNNGV. The J segment lost 6 bases and the V segment lost 5 bases, leaving 16 bases of the junction unmatched. The CDR3 is made up of 17 amino acids.

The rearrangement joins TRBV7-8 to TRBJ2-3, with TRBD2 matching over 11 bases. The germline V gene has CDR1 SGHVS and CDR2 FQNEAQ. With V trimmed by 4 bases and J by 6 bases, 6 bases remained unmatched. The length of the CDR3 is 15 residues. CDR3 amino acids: CASSSGVAGGDTQYF. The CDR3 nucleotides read TGTGCCAGCAGCTCTGGAGTAGCGGGGGGGGATACGCAGTATTTT.

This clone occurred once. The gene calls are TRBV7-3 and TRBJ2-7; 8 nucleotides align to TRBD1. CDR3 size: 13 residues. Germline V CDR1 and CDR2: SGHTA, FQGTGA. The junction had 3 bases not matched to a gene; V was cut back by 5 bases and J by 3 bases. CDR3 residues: CASSQTGGYEQYF. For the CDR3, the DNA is TGTGCCAGCAGCCAAACAGGGGGCTACGAGCAGTACTTC.

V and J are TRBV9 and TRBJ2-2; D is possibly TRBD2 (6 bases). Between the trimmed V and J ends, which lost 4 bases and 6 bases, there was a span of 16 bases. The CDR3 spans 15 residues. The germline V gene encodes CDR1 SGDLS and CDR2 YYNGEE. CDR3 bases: TGTGCCAGCAGCCTGCGGGCCGGGAGTCCCGGGGAGCTGTTTTTT. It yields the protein CASSLRAGSPGELFF.